One sample yielded the 20 T cell receptor beta chains listed below, sequenced in a study of blood T cell repertoires in COVID-19. Repertoires were generated with immunoSEQ multiplex PCR, while TCRdb's copy carries only in-frame clones and drops some. The sample shows a few hundred thousand clones, about 90% of them seen only once. Sequencing input: peripheral blood. These receptor sequences come from a man aged 18 to 30 with COVID-19, enrolled during active disease.

The chain has TRBV11-3 and TRBJ2-7; D might be TRBD2 (6 bases). The CDR3 spans 15 residues. V shed 2 bases and J shed 3 bases, with 14 bases lying between them. The germline gives CDR1 SGHNT, CDR2 YENEEA. CDR3 DNA: TGTGCCAGCAGCTTAATTGGGGGACTGGACTACGAGCAGTACTTC. This encodes CASSLIGGLDYEQYF.

The chain couples TRBV9 to TRBJ1-2; TRBD1 matches at 10 bases. The CDR3 has 15 residues. Looked up from germline, CDR1 is SGDLS and CDR2 is YYNGEE. The junction had 11 bases not matched to a gene; V was cut back by 6 bases and J by 6 bases. CDR3 in amino acids: CASILKGTGEDGYTF. DNA for the CDR3: TGTGCCAGCATCCTAAAGGGGACAGGGGAAGATGGCTACACCTTC.

The V and J genes are TRBV2 and TRBJ2-1; TRBD2 agrees at 10 bases. V gave up 8 bases and J gave up 9 bases; unmatched junction bases: 13. CDR3 length equals 15 residues. Germline CDR1 reads SNHLY; CDR2 reads FYNNEI. The CDR3 spells CASRISGGLLLEQFF. The CDR3 DNA reads as TGTGCCAGCCGGATTAGCGGGGGGCTCTTGCTTGAGCAGTTCTTC.

This chain uses TRBV21-1 with TRBJ1-1. TRBV21-1 is a pseudogene locus. This CDR3 comprises 15 residues. The CDR3 sequence is CASSKVSRRLREAFF. The CDR3 nucleotides read TGTGCCAGCAGCAAAGTGTCGAGGCGACTTAGGGAAGCTTTCTTT.

The J gene is TRBJ1-6, the V gene TRBV3-1 (or the pseudogene TRBV3-2); maybe TRBD1 (5 bases). Trimming pared 9 bases from V and 8 bases from J, leaving 20 bases between. The CDR3 is 15 residues long. The V gene's germline CDR1 is LGHDT and CDR2 YNNKEL (reference sequence). Written as DNA, the CDR3 is TGTGCCAGTCGCCCCAGGGATTTCGCGGATTCACCCCTCCACTTT. It is translated as CASRPRDFADSPLHF.

V is TRBV5-1 and J is TRBJ2-5, with TRBD2 as a possible D gene (6 bases). This CDR3 has 15 residues. CDR1 is SGHRS and CDR2 is YFSETQ in the germline V gene. The V end lost 3 bases, the J end lost 4 bases, and 16 bases lay between the germline ends. CDR3 amino acids: CASSWTGRDLETQYF. In DNA, the CDR3 is TGCGCCAGCAGCTGGACCGGACGGGACTTAGAGACCCAGTACTTC.

The chain joins TRBV27 to TRBJ1-2, with D possibly TRBD1 on 6 matching bases. The V gene's germline CDR1 is MNHEY and CDR2 SMNVEV (reference sequence). The ends were cut back, 6 bases at V and 9 bases at J, with 20 bases in the middle. The CDR3 runs to 14 residues. CDR3 sequence reads: CASRPHGQTMSYTF. In nucleotides, the CDR3 is TGTGCCAGCAGGCCCCACGGACAGACTATGAGCTACACCTTC.

This chain connects TRBV27 to TRBJ1-2, with D possibly matching TRBD1 (6 bases). The CDR3 is 18 residues long. CDR1 is MNHEY, CDR2 SMNVEV, per germline (reference sequence). The V end was cut by 2 bases, the J end by 7 bases, with 26 bases between. The CDR3 nucleotides read TGTGCCAGCAGTTTAGGGTCTTCGTCTTACAGGGCAGCAGTTGGCTACACCTTC. Protein sequence: CASSLGSSSYRAAVGYTF.

This sequence joins TRBV7-2 and TRBJ2-5; possibly TRBD2 for D (5 bases). Trimming removed 1 base from V and 7 bases from J, with 13 bases in between. Germline V gene data show CDR1 as SGHTA and CDR2 as FQGNSA. The CDR3 has 14 amino acids. This CDR3 reads CASSLDASLVTQYF. DNA for the CDR3: TGTGCCAGCAGCTTAGATGCTAGCTTGGTGACCCAGTACTTC.

The rearrangement links TRBV10-1 to TRBJ2-7; perhaps TRBD2 as D (5 bases). The V end was cut by 0 bases, the J end by 7 bases, with 10 bases between. The CDR3 has 13 amino acids. Germline V lookup: CDR1 WNHNN, CDR2 SYGVQD (reference sequence). The CDR3 nucleotides read TGCGCCAGCAGTGAGTCGTTGAGGAGGGAGCAGTACTTC. This translates into CASSESLRREQYF.

J is TRBJ2-7 and V is TRBV7-9; D unresolved. The CDR3 totals 14 residues. From germline, CDR1 is SEHNR and CDR2 FQNEAQ (reference sequence). Trimming took 5 bases from V and 4 from J, leaving 15 bases between them. This chain's CDR3 is CASSTGATGYEQYF. CDR3 DNA sequence: TGTGCCAGCAGCACTGGAGCCACCGGGTACGAGCAGTACTTC.

The chain employs TRBV3-1 (or the pseudogene TRBV3-2) and TRBJ2-1; 8 bases agree with TRBD1. The CDR3 loop spans 14 amino acids. Trimming removed 5 bases from V and 8 bases from J; junction bases left unmatched: 8. Germline CDR1 is LGHDT and CDR2 is YNNKEL (reference sequence). The CDR3 nucleotides read TGTGCCAGCAGCGCCCGACAGGGGATCTATGAGCAGTTCTTC. Encoded protein: CASSARQGIYEQFF.

The V and J genes are TRBV3-1 (or the pseudogene TRBV3-2) and TRBJ2-5, with D possibly being TRBD2 (6 bases). The CDR3 sequence is 13 residues long. V lost 5 bases, J lost 4 bases, and 11 bases lay in between. Germline V gene lookup returns CDR1 LGHDT and CDR2 YNNKEL (reference sequence). This chain's CDR3 is CASSAHGGETQYF. The CDR3 DNA reads as TGTGCCAGCAGCGCCCACGGGGGAGAGACCCAGTACTTC.

This chain connects TRBV13 to TRBJ2-3; the D gene is possibly TRBD2 (6 bases). CDR3 length: 17 residues. Trimming left V 5 bases short and J 0 bases short, with 18 bases between. In germline, CDR1 is PRHDT, CDR2 FYEKMQ (reference sequence). The CDR3 nucleotides read TGTGCCAGCAGCCGAGGAAGACTAGGTACTAGCACAGATACGCAGTATTTT. Its protein product is CASSRGRLGTSTDTQYF.

The chain is built from TRBV29-1 and TRBJ2-7; the D gene is possibly TRBD1 (5 bases). V was trimmed by 5 bases and J by 0 bases, leaving 8 bases between them. CDR3 length: 12 amino acids. The germline gives CDR1 SQVTM, CDR2 ANQGSEA. CDR3 DNA: TGCAGCGTTAGAAGGGGCTCCTACGAGCAGTACTTC. Protein product: CSVRRGSYEQYF.

The gene calls are TRBV5-4 and TRBJ2-3; 8 nucleotides line up with TRBD1. This CDR3 is 15 amino acids long. The germline gives CDR1 SGHNT, CDR2 YYREEE (reference sequence). The junction had 2 bases not matched to a gene; V was cut back by 1 base and J by 1 base. The DNA of the CDR3 is TGTGCCAGCAGCTTGTGGGGACAGGGCACAGATACGCAGTATTTT. It yields the protein CASSLWGQGTDTQYF.

This sequence joins TRBV23-1 and TRBJ2-6; TRBD1 aligns across 10 bases. TRBV23-1 has ORF status, its function being uncertain. With 2 bases clipped from V and 4 bases from J, the junction kept 11 bases outside the gene matches. The CDR3 consists of 19 residues. CDR3 amino acids: CASSQIARQGAVGANVLTF. CDR3 sequence (DNA): TGCGCCAGCAGTCAAATCGCGAGACAGGGGGCCGTAGGGGCCAACGTCCTGACTTTC.

J is TRBJ1-2 and V is TRBV4-2; 8 nucleotides agree with TRBD1. The CDR3 extends over 18 amino acids. Germline V lookup: CDR1 LGHNA, CDR2 YNFKEQ. The J segment lost 3 bases and the V segment lost 0 bases, leaving 12 bases of the junction unmatched. CDR3 sequence: CASSQDSRQGAVYYGYTF. The CDR3 DNA sequence: TGTGCCAGCAGCCAAGACTCTAGGCAGGGGGCGGTATACTATGGCTACACCTTC.

This clone was observed many times. This chain joins TRBV4-1 and TRBJ2-3; 13 bases align to TRBD2. Unmatched junction bases numbered 9, after V lost 4 bases and J lost 14 bases. Germline V gene sequence: CDR1 MGHRA, CDR2 YSYEKL. This CDR3 has 14 amino acids. CDR3 loop: CASSPRTSGGKGYF. The CDR3 DNA reads TGCGCCAGCAGCCCCCGGACTAGCGGGGGTAAAGGGTATTTT.

This clone was seen only once. J is TRBJ2-1 and V is TRBV19; possibly TRBD2 for D (6 bases). Trimming took 3 bases from V and 7 from J, leaving 10 bases between them. The CDR3 spans 13 residues. CDR1 is LNHDA, CDR2 SQIVND, per germline (reference sequence). The CDR3 reads CASSIGSSNEQFF. The DNA of the CDR3 is TGTGCCAGTAGTATCGGGAGCTCGAATGAGCAGTTCTTC.